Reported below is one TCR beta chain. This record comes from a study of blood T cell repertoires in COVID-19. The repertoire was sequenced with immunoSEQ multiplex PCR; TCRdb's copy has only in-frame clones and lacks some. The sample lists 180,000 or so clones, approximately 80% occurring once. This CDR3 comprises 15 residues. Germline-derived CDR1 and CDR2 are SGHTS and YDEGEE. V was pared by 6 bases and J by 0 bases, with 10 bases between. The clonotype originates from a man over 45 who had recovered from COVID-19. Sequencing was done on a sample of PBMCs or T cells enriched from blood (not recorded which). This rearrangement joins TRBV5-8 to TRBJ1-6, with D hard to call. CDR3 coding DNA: TGTGCCAGCATAAGAGATTACTCCTATAATTCACCCCTCCACTTT. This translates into CASIRDYSYNSPLHF.